This TCR beta chain appears in the sequencing data of a study of blood T cell repertoires in COVID-19. Study-level information: The analysed material was cDNA or gDNA that came from T cells, B-cell-depleted T cells, or PBMCs.

Generated by immunoSEQ multiplex PCR, the TCRdb table keeps only in-frame clones and is missing some. The sample shows about 270,000 clones, around nine tenths of them seen only once. In germline, CDR1 is SGHVS, CDR2 FNYEAQ. Between the trimmed V and J ends, which lost 7 bases and 3 bases, there was a span of 12 bases. CDR3 length: 13 residues. This TCR was sampled from a man aged 35-49 years with active or convalescent COVID-19. What was sequenced was peripheral blood. The V call is TRBV7-6, the J call TRBJ1-1, with D possibly being TRBD1 (6 bases). The CDR3 nucleotides are TGTGCCAGCATTGGCAGACAGGACACTGAAGCTTTCTTT. Its protein is CASIGRQDTEAFF.